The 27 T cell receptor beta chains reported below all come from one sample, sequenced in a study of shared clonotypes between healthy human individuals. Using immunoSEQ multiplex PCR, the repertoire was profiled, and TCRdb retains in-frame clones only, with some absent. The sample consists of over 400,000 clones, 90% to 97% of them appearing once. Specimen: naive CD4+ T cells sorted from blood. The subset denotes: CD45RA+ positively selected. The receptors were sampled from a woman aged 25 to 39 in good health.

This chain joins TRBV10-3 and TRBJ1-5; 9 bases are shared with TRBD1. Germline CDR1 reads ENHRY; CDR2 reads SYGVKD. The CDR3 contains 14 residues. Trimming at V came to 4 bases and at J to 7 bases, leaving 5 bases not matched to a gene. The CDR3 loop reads CAISGTGEDQPQHF. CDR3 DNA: TGTGCCATCAGTGGGACAGGGGAGGACCAGCCCCAGCATTTT.

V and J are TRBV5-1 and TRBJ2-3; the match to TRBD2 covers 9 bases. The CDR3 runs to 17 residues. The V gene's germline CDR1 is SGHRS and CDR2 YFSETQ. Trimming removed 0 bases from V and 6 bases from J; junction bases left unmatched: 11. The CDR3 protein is CASSLVGSGSGRDTQYF. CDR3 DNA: TGCGCCAGCAGCTTGGTCGGTAGCGGGAGTGGTAGGGATACGCAGTATTTT.

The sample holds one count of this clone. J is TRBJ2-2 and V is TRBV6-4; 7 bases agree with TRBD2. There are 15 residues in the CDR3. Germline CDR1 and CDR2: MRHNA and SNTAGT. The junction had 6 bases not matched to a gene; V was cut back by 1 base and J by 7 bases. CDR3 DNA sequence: TGTGCCAGCAGTGACTTGGCGGGAGCAAGCGGGGAGCTGTTTTTT. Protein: CASSDLAGASGELFF.

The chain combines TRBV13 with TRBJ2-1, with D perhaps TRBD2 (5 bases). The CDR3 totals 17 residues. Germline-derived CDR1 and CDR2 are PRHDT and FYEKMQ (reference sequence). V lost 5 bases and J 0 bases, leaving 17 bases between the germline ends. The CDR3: CASSPGIARSSYNEQFF. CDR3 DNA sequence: TGTGCCAGCAGCCCCGGGATAGCGAGAAGCTCCTACAATGAGCAGTTCTTC. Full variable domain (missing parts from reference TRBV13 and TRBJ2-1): AAGVIQSPRHLIKEKRETATLKCYPIPRHDTVYWYQQGPGQDPQFLISFYEKMQSDKGSIPDRFSAQQFSDYHSELNMSSLELGDSALYFCASSPGIARSSYNEQFFGPGTRLTVL.

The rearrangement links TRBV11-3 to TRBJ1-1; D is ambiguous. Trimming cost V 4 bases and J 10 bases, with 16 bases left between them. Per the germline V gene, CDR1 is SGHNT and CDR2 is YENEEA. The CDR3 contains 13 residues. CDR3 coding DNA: TGTGCCAGCAGCTCACGAGCCCAGGAGGGAGCTTTCTTT. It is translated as CASSSRAQEGAFF.

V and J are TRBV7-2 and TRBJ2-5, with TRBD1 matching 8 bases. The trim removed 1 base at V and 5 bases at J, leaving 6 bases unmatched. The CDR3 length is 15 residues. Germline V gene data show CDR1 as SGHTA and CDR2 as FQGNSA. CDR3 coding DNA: TGTGCCAGCAGCTTAGAGCCAGGGGGCCCGGAGACCCAGTACTTC. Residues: CASSLEPGGPETQYF.

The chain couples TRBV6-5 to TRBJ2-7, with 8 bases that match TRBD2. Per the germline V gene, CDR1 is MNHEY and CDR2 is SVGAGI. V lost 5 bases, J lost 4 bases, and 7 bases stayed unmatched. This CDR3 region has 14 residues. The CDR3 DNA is TGTGCCAGCAGTGAAGAAAGCGGGAGTTACGAGCAGTACTTC. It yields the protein CASSEESGSYEQYF.

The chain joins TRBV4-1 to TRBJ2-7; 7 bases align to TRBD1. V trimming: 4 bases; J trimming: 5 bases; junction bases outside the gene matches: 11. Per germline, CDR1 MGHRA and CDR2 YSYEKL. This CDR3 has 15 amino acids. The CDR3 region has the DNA TGCGCCAGCAGCCCCGCCGACAGGGCTGGGAACGAGCAGTACTTC. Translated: CASSPADRAGNEQYF.

The CDR3 is CASSLTSSRRGGTGELFF. The CDR3 region has the DNA TGCGCCAGCAGCCTCACAAGCAGCCGCCGGGGGGGGACCGGGGAGCTGTTTTTT. The chain combines TRBV4-1 with TRBJ2-2; 8 bases agree with TRBD2. Germline CDR1 is MGHRA and CDR2 is YSYEKL. Germline trimming cut 4 bases from V and 5 bases from J; bases unmatched to any gene: 15. CDR3 length: 18 amino acids.

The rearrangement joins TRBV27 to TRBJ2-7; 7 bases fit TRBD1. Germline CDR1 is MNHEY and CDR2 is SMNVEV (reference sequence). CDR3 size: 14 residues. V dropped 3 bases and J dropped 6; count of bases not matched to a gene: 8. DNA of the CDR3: TGTGCCAGCAGTTTCTCGGGACAGCTCAGCGAGCAGTACTTC. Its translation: CASSFSGQLSEQYF.

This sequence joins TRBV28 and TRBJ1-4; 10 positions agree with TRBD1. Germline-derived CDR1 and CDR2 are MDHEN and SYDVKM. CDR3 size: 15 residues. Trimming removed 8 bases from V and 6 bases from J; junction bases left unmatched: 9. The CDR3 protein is CASSNSGTGDEKLFF. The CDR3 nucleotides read TGTGCCAGCTCAAATTCGGGGACAGGGGATGAAAAACTGTTTTTT.

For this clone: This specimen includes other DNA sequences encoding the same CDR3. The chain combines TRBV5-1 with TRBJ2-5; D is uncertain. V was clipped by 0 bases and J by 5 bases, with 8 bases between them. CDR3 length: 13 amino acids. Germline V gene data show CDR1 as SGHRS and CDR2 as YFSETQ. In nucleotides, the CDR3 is TGCGCCAGCAGCTTGGGGGTTGGGGAGACCCAGTACTTC. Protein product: CASSLGVGETQYF.

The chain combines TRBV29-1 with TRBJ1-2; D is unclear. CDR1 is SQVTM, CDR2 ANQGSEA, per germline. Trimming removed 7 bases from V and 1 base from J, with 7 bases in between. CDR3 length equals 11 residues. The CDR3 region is CSAENNYGYTF. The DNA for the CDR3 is TGCAGCGCGGAGAATAACTATGGCTACACCTTC.

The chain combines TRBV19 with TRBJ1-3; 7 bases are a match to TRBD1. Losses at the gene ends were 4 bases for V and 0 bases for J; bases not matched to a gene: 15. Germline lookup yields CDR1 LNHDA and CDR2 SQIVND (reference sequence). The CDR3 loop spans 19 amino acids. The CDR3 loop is CASSNQNRDSTHSGNTIYF. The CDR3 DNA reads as TGTGCCAGTAGTAACCAGAACCGGGACAGCACTCACTCTGGAAACACCATATATTTT. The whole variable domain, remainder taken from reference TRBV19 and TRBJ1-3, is DGGITQSPKYLFRKEGQNVTLSCEQNLNHDAMYWYRQDPGQGLRLIYYSQIVNDFQKGDIAEGYSVSREKKESFPLTVTSAQKNPTAFYLCASSNQNRDSTHSGNTIYFGEGSWLTVV.

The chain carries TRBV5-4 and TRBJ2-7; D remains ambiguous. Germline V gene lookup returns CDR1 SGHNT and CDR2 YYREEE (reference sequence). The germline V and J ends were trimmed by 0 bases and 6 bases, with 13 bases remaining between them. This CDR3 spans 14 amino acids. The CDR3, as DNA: TGTGCCAGCAGCTTGGATCTTATCGTACCCGAGCAGTACTTC. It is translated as CASSLDLIVPEQYF.

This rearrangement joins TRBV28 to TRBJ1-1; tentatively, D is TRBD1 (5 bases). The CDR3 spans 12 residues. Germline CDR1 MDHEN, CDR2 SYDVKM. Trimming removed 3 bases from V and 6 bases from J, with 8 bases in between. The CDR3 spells CASSFQGSEAFF. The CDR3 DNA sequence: TGTGCCAGCAGTTTCCAGGGCTCTGAAGCTTTCTTT.

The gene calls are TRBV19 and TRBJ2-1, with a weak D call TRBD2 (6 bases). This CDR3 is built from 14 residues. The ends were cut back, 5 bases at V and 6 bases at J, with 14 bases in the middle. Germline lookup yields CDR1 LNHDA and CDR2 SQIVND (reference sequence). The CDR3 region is CASSPPGALNEQFF. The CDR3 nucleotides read TGTGCCAGTAGTCCCCCGGGAGCGCTCAATGAGCAGTTCTTC.

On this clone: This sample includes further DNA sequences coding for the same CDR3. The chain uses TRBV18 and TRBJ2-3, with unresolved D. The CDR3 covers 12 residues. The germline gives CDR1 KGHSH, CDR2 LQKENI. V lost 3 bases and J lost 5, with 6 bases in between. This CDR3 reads CASSPTGDTQYF. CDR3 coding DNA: TGTGCCAGCTCACCCACGGGAGATACGCAGTATTTT.

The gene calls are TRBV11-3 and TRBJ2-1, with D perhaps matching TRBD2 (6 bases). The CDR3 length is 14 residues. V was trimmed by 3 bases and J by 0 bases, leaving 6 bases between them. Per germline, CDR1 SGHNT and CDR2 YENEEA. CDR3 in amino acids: CASSFGSSYNEQFF. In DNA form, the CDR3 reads TGTGCCAGCAGCTTCGGGAGCTCCTACAATGAGCAGTTCTTC.

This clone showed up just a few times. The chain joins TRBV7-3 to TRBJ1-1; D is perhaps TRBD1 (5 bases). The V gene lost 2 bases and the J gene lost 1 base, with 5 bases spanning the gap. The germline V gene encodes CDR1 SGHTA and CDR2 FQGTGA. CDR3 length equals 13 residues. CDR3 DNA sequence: TGTGCCAGCAGCTTAGGACAGAACACTGAAGCTTTCTTT. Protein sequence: CASSLGQNTEAFF.

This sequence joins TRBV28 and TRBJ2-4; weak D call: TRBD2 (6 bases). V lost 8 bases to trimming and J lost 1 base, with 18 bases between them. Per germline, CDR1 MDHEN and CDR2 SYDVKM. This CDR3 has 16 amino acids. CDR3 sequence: CASRTVRDGAKNIQYF. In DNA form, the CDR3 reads TGTGCCAGCCGAACGGTGCGGGACGGTGCCAAAAACATTCAGTACTTC.

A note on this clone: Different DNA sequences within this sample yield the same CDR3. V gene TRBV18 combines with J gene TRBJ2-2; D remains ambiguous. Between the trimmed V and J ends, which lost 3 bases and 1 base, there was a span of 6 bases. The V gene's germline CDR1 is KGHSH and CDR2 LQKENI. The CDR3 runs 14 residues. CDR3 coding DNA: TGTGCCAGCTCACCGGGCGGGAACACCGGGGAGCTGTTTTTT. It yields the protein CASSPGGNTGELFF.

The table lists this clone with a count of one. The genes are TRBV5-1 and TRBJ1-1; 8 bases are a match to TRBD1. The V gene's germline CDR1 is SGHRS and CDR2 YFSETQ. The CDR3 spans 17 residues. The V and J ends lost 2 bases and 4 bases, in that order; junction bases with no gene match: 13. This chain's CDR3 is CASSFPRRGQGPTEAFF. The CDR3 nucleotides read TGCGCCAGCAGCTTTCCCCGCAGGGGGCAGGGTCCCACTGAAGCTTTCTTT.

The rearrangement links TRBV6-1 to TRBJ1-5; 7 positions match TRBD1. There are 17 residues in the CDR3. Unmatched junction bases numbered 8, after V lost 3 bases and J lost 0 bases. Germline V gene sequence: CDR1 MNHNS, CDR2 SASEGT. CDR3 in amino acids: CASSDLQGSYSNQPQHF. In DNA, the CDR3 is TGTGCCAGCAGTGACCTACAGGGGAGCTATAGCAATCAGCCCCAGCATTTT.

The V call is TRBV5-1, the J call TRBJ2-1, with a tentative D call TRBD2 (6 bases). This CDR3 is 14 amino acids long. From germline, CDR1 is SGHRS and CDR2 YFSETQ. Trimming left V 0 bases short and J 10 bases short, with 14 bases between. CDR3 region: CASSLVSGSGEQFF. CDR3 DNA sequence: TGCGCCAGCAGCTTGGTGTCAGGGAGCGGGGAGCAGTTCTTC.

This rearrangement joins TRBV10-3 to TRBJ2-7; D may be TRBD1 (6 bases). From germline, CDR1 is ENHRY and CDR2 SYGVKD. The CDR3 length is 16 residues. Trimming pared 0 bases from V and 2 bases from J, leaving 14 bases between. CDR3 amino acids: CAISESEGTFTYEQYF. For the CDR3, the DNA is TGTGCCATCAGTGAGTCCGAGGGGACATTCACCTACGAGCAGTACTTC.

The CDR3 sequence: CASTAGGTGLTSNGQYF. DNA of the CDR3: TGTGCCAGCACCGCGGGCGGGACAGGACTTACGAGCAACGGGCAGTACTTC. The chain couples TRBV28 to TRBJ2-7; 8 nucleotides agree with TRBD1. The CDR3 is 17 amino acids. The V gene end was trimmed by 7 bases and the J gene end by 9 bases; junction bases not matched to a gene: 23. Germline CDR1 and CDR2: MDHEN and SYDVKM.